This passage covers 21 T cell receptor beta chains from one sample sequenced in a study of kidney transplant recipient with SARS-CoV-2 infection. TCRdb ran MiXCR on the reads and lists one entry per CDR3 protein. The sample lists under 250,000 distinct CDR3 sequences; around 28% were seen once. This specimen was a blood sample, taken at baseline and on day 111 from a kidney transplant recipient. Every receptor here comes from a young adult male patient who had COVID-19 and was a kidney transplant recipient. The T cells may come from the graft donor.

This clonotype was observed many times. This chain connects TRBV6-6 to TRBJ2-2, with 8 bases that match TRBD2. This CDR3 is built from 14 residues. CDR1 and CDR2 from the germline V gene are MNHNY and SVGAGI (reference sequence). Trimming removed 9 bases from V and 1 base from J; junction bases left unmatched: 4. DNA of the CDR3: TGTGCCAGTATAGCGGGGTGGAACACCGGGGAGCTGTTTTTT. This gives the protein CASIAGWNTGELFF.

This clonotype showed up many times. The chain is built from TRBV7-6 and TRBJ1-2; D is uncertain. The CDR3 sequence is 17 residues long. The germline V and J ends were trimmed by 4 bases and 4 bases, with 22 bases remaining between them. Germline CDR1 SGHVS, CDR2 FNYEAQ. CDR3 DNA: TGTGCCAGCAGCTACATTCCTGAATCTCGAAAGACCTATGGCTACACCTTC. It is translated as CASSYIPESRKTYGYTF. The full variable domain, rest sourced from reference TRBV7-6 and TRBJ1-2, is GAGVSQSPRYKVTKRGQDVALRCDPISGHVSLYWYRQALGQGPEFLTYFNYEAQQDKSGLPNDRFSAERPEGSISTLTIQRTEQRDSAMYRCASSYIPESRKTYGYTFGSGTRLTVV.

The chain has TRBV20-1 and TRBJ2-7; D gene ambiguous. The CDR3 length is 16 residues. Germline V gene data show CDR1 as DFQATT and CDR2 as SNEGSKA (reference sequence). V dropped 0 bases and J dropped 2 bases, with 17 bases sitting between them. As DNA, the CDR3 is TGCAGTGCTAGAGACCGGACCCCCAACCCCACCTACGAGCAGTACTTC. Translation gives CSARDRTPNPTYEQYF.

This clonotype occurred many times. The V gene is TRBV5-4, the J gene TRBJ1-1; 8 bases map to TRBD1. The CDR3 has 15 amino acids. Losses at the gene ends were 4 bases for V and 1 base for J; bases not matched to a gene: 6. The V gene's germline CDR1 is SGHNT and CDR2 YYREEE (reference sequence). The CDR3 coding sequence is TGTGCCAGCAGCAGGGGACAGGCACCGAACACTGAAGCTTTCTTT. Translation gives CASSRGQAPNTEAFF.

At least ten counts were recorded for this clonotype. J is TRBJ1-2 and V is TRBV7-6, with D uncertain. Germline V gives CDR1 SGHVS, CDR2 FNYEAQ. This CDR3 comprises 17 residues. V lost 5 bases, J lost 4 bases, and 23 bases lay in between. The CDR3 bases are TGTGCCAGCAGCCGCTGCCGTGAATCTCGAAAGACCTATGGCTACACCTTC. Amino acid sequence: CASSRCRESRKTYGYTF.

The count of this clonotype is one. This may be a read error: a much more frequent sequence differs by one nucleotide. The rearrangement uses TRBV12-3 or TRBV12-4 and TRBJ1-3; D gene unclear. This CDR3 region has 14 residues. The CDR3 DNA reads as TGTGCCCGCAGTTTATCGGCACAAAGAAACACCATATATTTT. Amino acids: CARSLSAQRNTIYF.

A note on this clonotype: This could be a read error, since a much larger clone is one nucleotide away. Lacking the conserved final phenylalanine or tryptophan, this CDR3 likely reflects a read error. The chain recombines TRBV7-6 with TRBJ2-2; D is unresolved. This CDR3 comprises 13 residues. Per the germline V gene, CDR1 is SGHVS and CDR2 is FNYEAQ. Trimming pared 0 bases from V and 4 bases from J, leaving 3 bases between. The CDR3 sequence: CASSLARTGELFL. The CDR3 region has the DNA TGTGCCAGCAGCTTAGCTCGCACCGGGGAGCTGTTTCTT.

In the case of this clonotype: This may be a read error, as it is one base from a much larger clone. The chain carries TRBV12-3 or TRBV12-4 and TRBJ1-6; D call uncertain. This CDR3 has 13 residues. V shed 8 bases and J shed 5 bases, with 10 bases lying between them. CDR3 in DNA: TGTGCCAGCGGGCGGACTCATAATTCACCCCTCCACTTT. It encodes CASGRTHNSPLHF.

On this clonotype itself: Being one base from a much bigger clone, this may be a read error. The chain carries TRBV6-4 and TRBJ1-2, with D perhaps TRBD1 (5 bases). The CDR3 length is 17 residues. The germline CDR1 and CDR2 sequences are MRHNA and SNTAGT. CDR3 sequence: CASSDSGREGWDYGCTF. The CDR3 DNA follows: TGTGCCAGCAGTGACTCGGGCAGGGAAGGGTGGGACTATGGCTGCACCTTC.

This chain links TRBV7-3 with TRBJ2-3; possible D gene TRBD2, 6 bases. Deletions cut 5 bases from V and 0 bases from J, with 15 bases between. Germline V CDR1 and CDR2: SGHTA, FQGTGA. The CDR3 spans 16 residues. In nucleotides, the CDR3 is TGTGCCAGCAGCCGCGGACATAGCGGCAGCACAGATACGCAGTATTTT. Translated: CASSRGHSGSTDTQYF.

This clonotype has a count of ten or more. The chain links TRBV9 to TRBJ2-5; maybe TRBD2 (6 bases). Germline assignment: CDR1 SGDLS and CDR2 YYNGEE. V was shortened by 4 bases and J by 4 bases, with 26 bases between the two germline ends. The CDR3 runs to 18 residues. DNA of the CDR3: TGTGCCAGCAGCCCCCAGGCCGGGCTAGCGTTCCTCGGAGAGACCCAGTACTTC. Translation gives CASSPQAGLAFLGETQYF.

This clonotype was observed at least ten times. The CDR3 DNA is TGTGCCAGCAGTGAAGCGCAGGGCAGAAAAGAGACCCAGTACTTC. As protein: CASSEAQGRKETQYF. The V call is TRBV2, the J call TRBJ2-5; a weak D match, TRBD1 (5 bases). The germline V gene has CDR1 SNHLY and CDR2 FYNNEI. The length of the CDR3 is 15 residues. Trimming cost V 0 bases and J 3 bases, with 11 bases left between them.

This clonotype was seen ten or more times. This chain uses TRBV19 with TRBJ1-5, with D unresolved. Germline loops: CDR1 LNHDA, CDR2 SQIVND (reference sequence). The CDR3 contains 15 residues. Trimming cost V 6 bases and J 6 bases, with 18 bases left between them. The CDR3 protein is CASSPREGGSQPQHF. The CDR3 DNA follows: TGTGCCAGTAGCCCTCGGGAGGGTGGAAGTCAGCCCCAGCATTTT.

Details on this clonotype: With a much larger clone just one base away, this may be a read error. The J gene is TRBJ1-1, the V gene TRBV11-3, with a tentative D call TRBD1 (6 bases). V was cut by 5 bases and J by 4 bases, with 17 bases left in between. CDR1 and CDR2 (germline): SGHNT, YENEEA. The CDR3 length is 15 residues. The CDR3 sequence: CASSIPTGRSTEAFF. The DNA for the CDR3 is TGTGCCAGCAGCATCCCCACAGGGAGGAGCACTGAAGCTTTCTTT. Full variable domain (missing parts from reference TRBV11-3 and TRBJ1-1): EAGVVQSPRYKIIEKKQPVAFWCNPISGHNTLYWYLQNLGQGPELLIRYENEEAVDDSQLPKDRFSAERLKGVDSTLKIQPAELGDSAVYLCASSIPTGRSTEAFFGQGTRLTVV.

A note on this clonotype: Since a much larger clone is just one base distant, this may be a read error. This sequence joins TRBV12-3 or TRBV12-4 and TRBJ2-5; the D is unclear. CDR3 length equals 13 residues. This CDR3 reads CASSLGSEETRYF. The CDR3 bases are TGTGCCAGCAGTTTGGGCAGTGAAGAGACCCGGTACTTC.

This clonotype was picked up many times. This rearrangement joins TRBV7-9 to TRBJ2-2; a possible D gene is TRBD2 (7 bases). The CDR3 sequence is 18 residues long. The germline CDR1 and CDR2 sequences are SEHNR and FQNEAQ (reference sequence). The V end lost 4 bases, the J end lost 7 bases, and 25 bases lay between the germline ends. The CDR3 DNA follows: TGTGCCAGCAGCTCCGAACCCCTGGGAGGGGGGCGCGGCGGGGAGCTGTTTTTT. Protein product: CASSSEPLGGGRGGELFF.

This clonotype was counted ten times or more. The V and J genes are TRBV12-3 or TRBV12-4 and TRBJ1-6, with D possibly matching TRBD1 (6 bases). V was shortened by 3 bases and J by 8 bases, with 11 bases between the two germline ends. This CDR3 spans 14 amino acids. CDR3 nucleotides: TGTGCCAGCAGTTTTCAGGGGCAGGATTCACCCCTCCACTTT. It encodes CASSFQGQDSPLHF.

A note on this clonotype: This may be a read error: a much more frequent sequence differs by one nucleotide. V and J are TRBV20-1 and TRBJ2-7; unclear D gene. V lost 6 bases to trimming and J lost 1 base, with 10 bases between them. CDR3 length equals 12 residues. Looked up from germline, CDR1 is DFQATT and CDR2 is SNEGSKA (reference sequence). CDR3 sequence: CSAGRQSYEQYF. The CDR3 nucleotides read TGCAGTGCAGGACGCCAGTCCTACGAGCAGTACTTC.

This clonotype was recorded at least ten times. The rearrangement links TRBV6-6 to TRBJ1-5; D call uncertain. Per germline, CDR1 MNHNY and CDR2 SVGAGI (reference sequence). The CDR3 is 12 residues long. Trimming took off 10 bases at V and 9 bases at J, with 16 bases between the two ends. The CDR3: CATQDGSRPQHF. The CDR3 DNA reads as TGTGCCACTCAGGACGGTTCACGGCCCCAGCATTTT.

Notes on this clonotype: This may be a read error: a much more frequent sequence differs by one nucleotide. The chain employs TRBV6-4 and TRBJ1-2, with no clear D. CDR1 MRHNA and CDR2 SNTAGT come from the germline V gene. The CDR3 length is 17 residues. Trimming pared 5 bases from V and 4 bases from J, leaving 23 bases between. Here the CDR3 reads CASSILSSHGKTYGYTF. The CDR3 bases are TGTGCCAGCAGTATACTGAGCTCACACGGAAAGACCTATGGCTACACCTTC.

In its sample, this clonotype was seen once. This may be a read error, as it is one base from a much larger clone. This rearrangement joins TRBV6-6 to TRBJ1-2; D gene unclear. Germline V CDR1 and CDR2: MNHNY, SVGAGI (reference sequence). CDR3 length: 17 residues. V lost 5 bases and J lost 4, with 23 bases in between. The CDR3 region is CASSRVLGGRKTYGYTF. CDR3 in DNA: TGTGCCAGCAGTAGAGTATTAGGTGGGAGAAAGACCTATGGCTACACCTTC.